This T cell receptor (beta chain) was obtained from a study of blood T cell repertoires in COVID-19. The ends were cut back, 7 bases at V and 0 bases at J, with 25 bases in the middle. Germline CDR1 and CDR2: SEHNR and FQNEAQ (reference sequence). The CDR3 runs to 19 residues. Measured with immunoSEQ multiplex PCR; TCRdb has only the in-frame clones, and not every one. Here the sample spans some 170,000 clones, about 90% being singletons. Clinical history reported by participants formed the basis on which cohorts were assigned. J is TRBJ1-3 and V is TRBV7-9; no firm D call. This TCR came from a human donor with acute COVID-19. The donor label of this sample is uncertain. Sequenced input: PBMCs or T cells enriched from blood (not recorded which). In DNA, the CDR3 is TGTGCCAGCAACATACCACCTCTCGGCGGGCTGAACTCTGGAAACACCATATATTTT. Encoded protein: CASNIPPLGGLNSGNTIYF.